The T cell receptor beta chain described here comes from a study of blood T cell repertoires in COVID-19. The assay was immunoSEQ multiplex PCR, and TCRdb's table has in-frame clones only and misses some. The table lists a few hundred thousand clones, around nine tenths of them singletons. CDR1 is LNHDA and CDR2 is SQIVND in the germline V gene (reference sequence). Losses at the gene ends were 6 bases for V and 0 bases for J; bases not matched to a gene: 7. This CDR3 region has 15 residues. The material sequenced was peripheral blood. The clonotype was recovered from a man aged 55 to 70 who had recovered from COVID-19. This rearrangement joins TRBV19 to TRBJ2-7; 8 positions agree with TRBD1. The DNA of the CDR3 is TGTGCCAGTAGCAAGGGACAGGCATTCTCCTACGAGCAGTACTTC. Translated, it gives CASSKGQAFSYEQYF.